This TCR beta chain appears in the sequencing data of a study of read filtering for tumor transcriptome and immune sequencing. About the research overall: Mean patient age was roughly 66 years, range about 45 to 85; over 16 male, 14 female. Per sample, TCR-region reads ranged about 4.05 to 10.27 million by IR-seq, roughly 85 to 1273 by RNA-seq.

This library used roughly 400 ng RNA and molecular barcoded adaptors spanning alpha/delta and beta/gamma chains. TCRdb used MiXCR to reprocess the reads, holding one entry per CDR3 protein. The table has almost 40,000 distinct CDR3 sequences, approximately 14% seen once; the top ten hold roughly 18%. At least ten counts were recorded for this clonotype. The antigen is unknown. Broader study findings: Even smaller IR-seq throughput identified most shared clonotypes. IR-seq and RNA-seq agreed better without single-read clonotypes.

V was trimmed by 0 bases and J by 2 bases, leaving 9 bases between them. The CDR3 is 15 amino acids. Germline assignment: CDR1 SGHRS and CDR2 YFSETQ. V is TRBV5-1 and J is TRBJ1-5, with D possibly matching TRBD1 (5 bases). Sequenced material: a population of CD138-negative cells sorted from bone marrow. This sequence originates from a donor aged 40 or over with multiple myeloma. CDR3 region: CASSLDTGRNQPQHF. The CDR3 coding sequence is TGCGCCAGCAGCTTGGATACAGGACGCAATCAGCCCCAGCATTTT.